The TCR beta chain described here comes from a study of shared clonotypes between healthy human individuals. Study-level results: A generally larger estimated richness was seen in naive subsets than in memory subsets. The rarefaction results pointed to incomplete sorted-subset sequencing despite large depth.

Comments on this clone: What it binds is unknown.

Replicate sorted-subset PCRs were loaded with approximately 200 ng DNA, 30,000 to 35,000 T cell genomes. The assay was immunoSEQ multiplex PCR, and TCRdb's table has in-frame clones only and misses some. This table holds about 2.4 million clones, under 95% found once. Germline V CDR1 and CDR2: MNHEY, SMNVEV (reference sequence). Between the trimmed V and J ends, which lost 0 bases and 0 bases, there was a span of 6 bases. The CDR3 spans 14 residues. Sequencing input: naive CD4+ T cells from PBMCs. As to subset: CD45RA+ positively selected. This receptor was obtained from a man younger than 30 in good health. Some clones in this sample may be carry-over from other donors' samples. The chain carries TRBV27 and TRBJ2-7; D is undetermined. CDR3 in amino acids: CASSLSRPSYEQYF. The CDR3 DNA reads TGTGCCAGCAGTTTATCGCGCCCCTCCTACGAGCAGTACTTC.